This is a list of T cell receptor beta chains from one sample in a study of T cell responses to AZD1222 COVID-19 vaccine. Data came from immunoSEQ multiplex PCR; TCRdb stores just in-frame clones and leaves some out. The sample carries roughly 80,000 clones, around 90% recorded once. Sequenced here: peripheral blood, sampled 28 days after the second AZD1222 dose. The receptors shown here come from an adult who received the AZD1222 COVID-19 vaccine. CDR3s include the opening cysteine and the closing phenylalanine or tryptophan. A D gene is named only where the DNA matches it firmly. Size is stated for part of the rows, as once, few or many counts, or as a class when the clone is expanded.

J | D | size | V | DNA | CDR3
TRBJ2-7 | . | . | TRBV27 | TGTGCCAGCAGTTCCTATCAGGGGGGTCCCGTCGAGCAGTACTTC | CASSSYQGGPVEQYF
TRBJ1-2 | . | . | TRBV7-9 | TGTGCCAGCAATCTGGACGGGGGTAACTATGGCTACACCTTC | CASNLDGGNYGYTF
TRBJ2-7 | . | . | TRBV9 | TGTGCCAGCAGCGTAGGAGGGGTAGGGCCCTACGAGCAGTACTTC | CASSVGGVGPYEQYF
TRBJ2-7 | . | once | TRBV28 | TGTGCCAGCATCCCAGAGACGGTGGCGGGGGCTACCTACGAGCAGTACTTC | CASIPETVAGATYEQYF
TRBJ2-7 | TRBD1 | . | TRBV25-1 | TGTGCCAGCAGTGGTCGGACAGGCGGATACTACGAGCAGTACTTC | CASSGRTGGYYEQYF
TRBJ1-4 | TRBD1 | . | TRBV11-2 | TGTGCCAGCAGGTTAAACGCAGGGGGCAATGAAAAACTGTTTTTT | CASRLNAGGNEKLFF
TRBJ1-2 | . | . | TRBV7-2 | TGTGCCAGCAGCTTGAGACCCGTCAGTTCTGGGAGTGGGGGCTACACCTTC | CASSLRPVSSGSGGYTF
TRBJ2-7 | . | . | TRBV10-3 | TGTGCCATCAGCGGAGTTCTCCGGTCCTACGAGCAGTACTTC | CAISGVLRSYEQYF
TRBJ1-2 | TRBD1 | . | TRBV7-9 | TGTGCCAGCAGCTTTGGACAGGGTCACTATGGCTACACCTTC | CASSFGQGHYGYTF
TRBJ1-2 | TRBD1 | . | TRBV28 | TGTGCCAGCAGTTCCCCGACAGGGTTTGGCGGCTACACCTTC | CASSSPTGFGGYTF
TRBJ2-4 | . | . | TRBV27 | TGTGCCAGCAGCCCCTATATTGAGGACTTAGCCAAAAACATTCAGTACTTC | CASSPYIEDLAKNIQYF
TRBJ2-5 | . | . | TRBV4-1 | TGCGCCAGCAGCCAAAGCGCCTCCCCAGGGGCCGGAGAGACCCAGTACTTC | CASSQSASPGAGETQYF